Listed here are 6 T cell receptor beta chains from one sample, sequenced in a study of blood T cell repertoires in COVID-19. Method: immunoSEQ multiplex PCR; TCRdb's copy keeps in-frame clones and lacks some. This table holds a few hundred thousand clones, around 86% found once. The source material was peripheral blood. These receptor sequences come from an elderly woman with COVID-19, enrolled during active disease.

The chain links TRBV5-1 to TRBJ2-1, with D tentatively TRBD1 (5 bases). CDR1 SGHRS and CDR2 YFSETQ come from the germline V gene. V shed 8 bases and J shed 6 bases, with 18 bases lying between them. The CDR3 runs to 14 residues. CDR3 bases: TGCGCCAGTGGGGCTGGCGGTCAGGCCAATGAGCAGTTCTTC. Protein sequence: CASGAGGQANEQFF.

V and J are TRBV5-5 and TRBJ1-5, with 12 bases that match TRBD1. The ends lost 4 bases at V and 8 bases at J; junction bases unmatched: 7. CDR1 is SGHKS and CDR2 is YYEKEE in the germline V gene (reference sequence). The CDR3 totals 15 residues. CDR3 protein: CASSPGQGAREPQHF. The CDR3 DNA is TGTGCCAGCAGCCCGGGACAGGGGGCGAGGGAGCCCCAGCATTTT. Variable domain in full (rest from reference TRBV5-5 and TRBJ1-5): DAGVTQSPTHLIKTRGQQVTLRCSPISGHKSVSWYQQVLGQGPQFIFQYYEKEERGRGNFPDRFSARQFPNYSSELNVNALLLGDSALYLCASSPGQGAREPQHFGDGTRLSIL.

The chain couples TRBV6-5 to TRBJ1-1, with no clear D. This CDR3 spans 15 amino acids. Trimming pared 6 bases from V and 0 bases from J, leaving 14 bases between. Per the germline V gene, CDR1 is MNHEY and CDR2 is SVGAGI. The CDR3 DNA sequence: TGTGCCAGCAGCCGTTCGGGAGCCCTGAACACTGAAGCTTTCTTT. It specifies CASSRSGALNTEAFF.

The DNA of the CDR3 is TGTGCCAGCAGCGTGGCGACAAATCAGCCCCAGCATTTT. Protein sequence: CASSVATNQPQHF. The rearrangement links TRBV9 to TRBJ1-5; no definite D call. V gave up 2 bases and J gave up 4 bases, with 7 bases separating them. This CDR3 spans 13 amino acids. The germline V gene has CDR1 SGDLS and CDR2 YYNGEE.

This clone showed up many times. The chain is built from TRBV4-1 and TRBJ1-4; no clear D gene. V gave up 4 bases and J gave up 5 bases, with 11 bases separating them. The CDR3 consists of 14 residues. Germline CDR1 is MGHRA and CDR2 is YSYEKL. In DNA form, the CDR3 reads TGCGCCAGCAGCCCGTACAGTTTCAATGAAAAACTGTTTTTT. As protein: CASSPYSFNEKLFF.

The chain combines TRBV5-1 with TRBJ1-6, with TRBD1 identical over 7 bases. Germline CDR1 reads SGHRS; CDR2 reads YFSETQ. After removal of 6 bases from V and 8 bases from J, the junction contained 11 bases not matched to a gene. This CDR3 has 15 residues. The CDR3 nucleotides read TGCGCCAGCAAGACACAGGGGCTGGGGGATTCACCCCTCCACTTT. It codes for CASKTQGLGDSPLHF.